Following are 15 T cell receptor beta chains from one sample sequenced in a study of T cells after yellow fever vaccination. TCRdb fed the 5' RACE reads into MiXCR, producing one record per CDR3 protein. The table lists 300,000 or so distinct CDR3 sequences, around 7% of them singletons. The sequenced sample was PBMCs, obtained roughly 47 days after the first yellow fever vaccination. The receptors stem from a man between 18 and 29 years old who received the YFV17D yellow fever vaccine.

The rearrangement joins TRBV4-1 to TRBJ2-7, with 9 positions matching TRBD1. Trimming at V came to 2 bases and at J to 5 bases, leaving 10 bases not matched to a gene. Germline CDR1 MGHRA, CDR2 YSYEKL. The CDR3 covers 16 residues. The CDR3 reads CASSQLTGTGSHEQYF. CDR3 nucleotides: TGCGCCAGCAGCCAACTAACCGGGACAGGGTCCCACGAGCAGTACTTC.

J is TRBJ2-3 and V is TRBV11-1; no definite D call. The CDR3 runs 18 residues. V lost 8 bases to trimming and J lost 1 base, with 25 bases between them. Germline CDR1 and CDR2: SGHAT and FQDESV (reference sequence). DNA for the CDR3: TGTGCCAGCCCCCACTCCACCTCGGCGGTGGGTGGCACAGATACGCAGTATTTT. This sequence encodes CASPHSTSAVGGTDTQYF.

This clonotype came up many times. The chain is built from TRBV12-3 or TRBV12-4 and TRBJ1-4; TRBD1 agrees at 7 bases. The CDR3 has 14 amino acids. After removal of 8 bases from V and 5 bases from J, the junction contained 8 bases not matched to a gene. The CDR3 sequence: CASRSRDRNEKLFF. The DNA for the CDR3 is TGTGCCAGCCGGTCCCGGGACAGAAATGAAAAACTGTTTTTT.

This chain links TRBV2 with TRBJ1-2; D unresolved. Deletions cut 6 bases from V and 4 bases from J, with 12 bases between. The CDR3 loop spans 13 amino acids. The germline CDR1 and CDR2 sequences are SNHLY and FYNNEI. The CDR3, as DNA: TGTGCCAGCAGCCGGCGGGTTGGCTATGGCTACACCTTC. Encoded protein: CASSRRVGYGYTF.

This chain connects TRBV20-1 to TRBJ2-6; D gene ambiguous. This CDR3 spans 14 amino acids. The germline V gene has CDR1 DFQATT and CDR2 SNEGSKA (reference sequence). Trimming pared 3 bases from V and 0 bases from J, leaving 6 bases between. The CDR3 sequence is CSASTFSGANVLTF. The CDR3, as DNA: TGCAGTGCTAGTACCTTCTCTGGGGCCAACGTCCTGACTTTC.

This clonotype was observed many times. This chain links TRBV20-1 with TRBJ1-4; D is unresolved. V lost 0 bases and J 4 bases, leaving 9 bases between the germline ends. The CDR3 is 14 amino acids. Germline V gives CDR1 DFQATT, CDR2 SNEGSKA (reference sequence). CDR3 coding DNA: TGCAGTGCTAGAGATGACGGAATTAATGAAAAACTGTTTTTT. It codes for CSARDDGINEKLFF.

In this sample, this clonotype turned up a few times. CDR3 amino acids: CASSQDPGIPNTEAFF. The CDR3 DNA reads as TGCGCCAGCAGCCAAGATCCGGGAATTCCCAACACTGAAGCTTTCTTT. This chain joins TRBV4-1 and TRBJ1-1; D remains ambiguous. From germline, CDR1 is MGHRA and CDR2 YSYEKL. With 0 bases removed from V and 2 bases from J, the gap between germline ends came to 13 bases. This CDR3 has 16 amino acids.

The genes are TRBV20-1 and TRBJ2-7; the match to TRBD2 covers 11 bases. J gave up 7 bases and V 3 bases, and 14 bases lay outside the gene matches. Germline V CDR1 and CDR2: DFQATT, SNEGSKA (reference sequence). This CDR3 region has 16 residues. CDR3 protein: CSARIVAGGNPVEQYF. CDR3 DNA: TGCAGTGCTAGGATCGTAGCGGGGGGGAACCCTGTGGAGCAGTACTTC.

The CDR3 DNA follows: TGTGCCAGCAGCCAACTAAAGGGGAGGTTCACTGAAGCTTTCTTT. This encodes CASSQLKGRFTEAFF. V usage is TRBV7-9 and J usage is TRBJ1-1; maybe TRBD1 (5 bases). The germline V gene encodes CDR1 SEHNR and CDR2 FQNEAQ (reference sequence). The V end lost 5 bases, the J end lost 4 bases, and 17 bases lay between the germline ends. There are 15 residues in the CDR3. Variable domain in full (rest from reference TRBV7-9 and TRBJ1-1): DTGVSQNPRHKITKRGQNVTFRCDPISEHNRLYWYRQTLGQGPEFLTYFQNEAQLEKSRLLSDRFSAERPKGSFSTLEIQRTEQGDSAMYLCASSQLKGRFTEAFFGQGTRLTVV.

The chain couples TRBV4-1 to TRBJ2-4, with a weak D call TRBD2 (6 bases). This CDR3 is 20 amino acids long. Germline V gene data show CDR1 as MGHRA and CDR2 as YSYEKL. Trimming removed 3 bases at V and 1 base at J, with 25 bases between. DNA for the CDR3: TGCGCCAGCAGCCAGGAAATCGGAGGGGCACAGTCGATGGCCAAAAACATTCAGTACTTC. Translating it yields CASSQEIGGAQSMAKNIQYF.

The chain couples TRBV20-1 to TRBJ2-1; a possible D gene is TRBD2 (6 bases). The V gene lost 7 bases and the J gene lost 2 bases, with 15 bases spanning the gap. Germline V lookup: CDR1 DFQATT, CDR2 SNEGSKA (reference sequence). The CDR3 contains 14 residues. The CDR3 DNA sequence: TGCAGTGGATTGCCGGGACTGGCCTACAATGAGCAGTTCTTC. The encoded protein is CSGLPGLAYNEQFF.

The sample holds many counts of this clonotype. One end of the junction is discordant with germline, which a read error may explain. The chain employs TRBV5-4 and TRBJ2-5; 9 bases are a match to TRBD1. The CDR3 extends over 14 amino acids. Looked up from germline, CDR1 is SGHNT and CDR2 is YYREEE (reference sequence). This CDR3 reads CASSLQGAAETQYF. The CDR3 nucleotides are TGTGCCAGTAGCTTACAGGGGGCCGCGGAGACCCAGTACTTC.

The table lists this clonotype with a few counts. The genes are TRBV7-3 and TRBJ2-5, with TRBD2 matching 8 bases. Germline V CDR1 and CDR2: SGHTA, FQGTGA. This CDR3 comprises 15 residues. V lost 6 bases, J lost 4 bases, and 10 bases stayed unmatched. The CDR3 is CASSPGPGGLETQYF. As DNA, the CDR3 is TGTGCCAGCAGTCCCGGCCCGGGGGGGCTAGAGACCCAGTACTTC.

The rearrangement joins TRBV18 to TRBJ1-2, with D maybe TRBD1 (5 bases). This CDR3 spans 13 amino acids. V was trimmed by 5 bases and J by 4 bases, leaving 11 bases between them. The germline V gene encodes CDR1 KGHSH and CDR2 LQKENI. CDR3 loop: CASSTQDFYGYTF. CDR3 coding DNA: TGTGCCAGCTCAACACAGGATTTCTATGGCTACACCTTC.

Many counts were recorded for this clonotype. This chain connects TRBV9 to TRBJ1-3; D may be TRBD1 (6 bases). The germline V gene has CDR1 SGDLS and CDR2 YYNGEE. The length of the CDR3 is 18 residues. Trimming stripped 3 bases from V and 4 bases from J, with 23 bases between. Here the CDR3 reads CASSDTIQGPSSGNTIYF. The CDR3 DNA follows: TGTGCCAGCAGCGATACAATACAGGGTCCCAGCTCGGGAAACACCATATATTTT.